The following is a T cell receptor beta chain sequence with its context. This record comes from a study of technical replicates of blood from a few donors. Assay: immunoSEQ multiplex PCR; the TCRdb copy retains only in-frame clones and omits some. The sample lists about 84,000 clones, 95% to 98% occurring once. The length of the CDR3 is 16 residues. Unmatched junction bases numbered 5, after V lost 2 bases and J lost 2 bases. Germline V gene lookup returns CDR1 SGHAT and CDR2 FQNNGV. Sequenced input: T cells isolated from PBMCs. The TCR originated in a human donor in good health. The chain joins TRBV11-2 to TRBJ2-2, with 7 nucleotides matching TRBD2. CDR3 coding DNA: TGTGCCAGCAGCTTAAGGGCTAGCGGTAACACCGGGGAGCTGTTTTTT. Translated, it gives CASSLRASGNTGELFF.